Listed below are T cell receptor beta chains from one sample, sequenced in a study of shared clonotypes between healthy human individuals. Assay used: immunoSEQ multiplex PCR; TCRdb lists only in-frame clones, some missing. The sample holds 2 million to 2.5 million clones; roughly 90% are singletons and the top ten take about 0.41%. Sequencing was performed on naive CD4+ T cells from PBMCs. These receptor sequences come from a man aged 18 to 30 in good health. Some clones in this sample may be carry-over from other donors' samples. The CDR3 runs from the conserved cysteine through the conserved F or W. Each record gives: V gene, clone size, J gene, D gene, CDR3 DNA, CDR3 protein. The D gene is left open where the match is weak. A clone size is listed for some rows: how often the clone was seen (once, few, many), or a class if it is expanded.

TRBV18	-	TRBJ2-7	TRBD2	TGTGCCAGCTCAAGACCCCAACCGGGACTAGCGGGAGCCGGCGAGCAGTACTTC	CASSRPQPGLAGAGEQYF
TRBV28	-	TRBJ1-5	-	TGTGCCAGCAGCCGGACACTTAGCAATCAGCCCCAGCATTTT	CASSRTLSNQPQHF
TRBV7-9	few	TRBJ1-3	-	TGTGCCAGCAGCTTTATGGGGGGAAACACCATATATTTT	CASSFMGGNTIYF
TRBV5-1	-	TRBJ2-7	-	TGCGCCAGCAGCTATGGGCAGGTGCAGTACTTC	CASSYGQVQYF
TRBV28	-	TRBJ2-2	-	TGTGCCAGCAGTTTAATTACGGCTTACGGGGAGCTGTTTTTT	CASSLITAYGELFF
TRBV7-9	-	TRBJ2-7	-	TGTGCCAGCAGCTTTAGCGGAACCTACGAGCAGTACTTC	CASSFSGTYEQYF
TRBV5-1	-	TRBJ2-1	-	TGCGCCAGCAGCCCTATGAGGGTGGAGAATGAGCAGTTCTTC	CASSPMRVENEQFF
TRBV7-8	-	TRBJ2-7	-	TGTGCCAGCAGCTTATCTCGGGTGAACGAGCAGTACTTC	CASSLSRVNEQYF
TRBV28	once	TRBJ2-7	TRBD1	TGTGCCAGTGACACAGGGGAACTGTCTGGCGAGCAGTACTTC	CASDTGELSGEQYF
TRBV7-2	-	TRBJ2-2	-	TGTGCCAGCAGCTCCCCTAACACCGGGGAGCTGTTTTTT	CASSSPNTGELFF
TRBV5-6	-	TRBJ1-5	TRBD1	TGTGCCAGCAGCTCCGGACAGGGGTATCAGCCCCAGCATTTT	CASSSGQGYQPQHF
TRBV19	-	TRBJ1-5	-	TGTGCCAGTAGTTACAGCAATCAGCCCCAGCATTTT	CASSYSNQPQHF
TRBV7-9	-	TRBJ2-7	TRBD1	TGTGCCAGCAGCAAGACTGGGACAGTTACCTACGAGCAGTACTTC	CASSKTGTVTYEQYF
TRBV5-4	-	TRBJ2-5	-	TGTGCCAGCAGCGTTGGGGGGTTGTACCAAGAGACCCAGTACTTC	CASSVGGLYQETQYF
TRBV5-4	-	TRBJ2-1	TRBD2	TGTGCCAGCAGCTTGGTGGGTAGCGGGAGGGAGAATGAGCAGTTCTTC	CASSLVGSGRENEQFF
TRBV5-6	-	TRBJ2-1	-	TGTGCCAGCAGCTCGTGGGACGCCCCCAGTGAGCAGTTCTTC	CASSSWDAPSEQFF
TRBV20-1	once	TRBJ2-1	-	TGCAGTGCTAATCAACTATTCGAGCAGTTCTTC	CSANQLFEQFF
TRBV5-1	-	TRBJ1-3	TRBD1	TGCGCCAGCAGCTTGAGTGGACAGGGGAACTCTGGAAACACCATATATTTT	CASSLSGQGNSGNTIYF
TRBV2	-	TRBJ1-1	-	TGTGCCAGCAGTCAACAAATATTGGGGAACACTGAAGCTTTCTTT	CASSQQILGNTEAFF
TRBV19	once	TRBJ2-7	-	TGTGCCAGTAGTAGGAACAGGTACGACTACGAGCAGTACTTC	CASSRNRYDYEQYF
TRBV7-9	-	TRBJ1-2	TRBD1	TGTGCCAGCAGAACGGGAGGGGGCGTAGGTGGCTACACCTTC	CASRTGGGVGGYTF
TRBV6-5	-	TRBJ2-1	TRBD2	TGTGCCAGCACCAAGGACCTAGCGGGAGGGGGTGAGCAGTTCTTC	CASTKDLAGGGEQFF
TRBV5-1	-	TRBJ2-1	TRBD2	TGCGCCAGCTCGGGCGCCCTCACTAGCGGGAGTACGTATGAGCAGTTCTTC	CASSGALTSGSTYEQFF
TRBV28	-	TRBJ2-5	TRBD1	TGTGCCAGCAGTCCCGGGGACAGGGGAATGGGGGAGACCCAGTACTTC	CASSPGDRGMGETQYF
TRBV6-1	-	TRBJ1-3	-	TGTGCCAGCAGTGAAGGGACAGCCAGCTCTGGAAACACCATATATTTT	CASSEGTASSGNTIYF
TRBV5-1	-	TRBJ1-1	-	TGCGCCAGCAGCTTGGGGGCATCCATGAACACTGAAGCTTTCTTT	CASSLGASMNTEAFF
TRBV5-4	-	TRBJ2-7	-	TGTGCCAGCAGCAGGGCACAGGGCAGCTCCTACGAGCAGTACTTC	CASSRAQGSSYEQYF
TRBV10-3	-	TRBJ1-2	-	TGTGCCATCAGTGATGCAGGGCGCTATGGCTACACCTTC	CAISDAGRYGYTF
TRBV6-6	once	TRBJ2-1	-	TGTGCCAGCAGGGGACGGCCAATCAATGAGCAGTTCTTC	CASRGRPINEQFF
TRBV28	-	TRBJ2-3	-	TGTGCCAGCAGTCGGGACTTTACAGATACGCAGTATTTT	CASSRDFTDTQYF
TRBV2	-	TRBJ1-1	-	TGTGCCAACCTGGGGCTTACTGAAGCTTTCTTT	CANLGLTEAFF
TRBV7-9	-	TRBJ1-1	-	TGTGCCAGCACCGTCCTAAGGACCCCGAGGCCTGAAGCTTTCTTT	CASTVLRTPRPEAFF
TRBV7-3	-	TRBJ2-1	-	TGTGCCAGCAGCGCACAGCCTCCCGGGACCGCGAACAATGAGCAGTTCTTC	CASSAQPPGTANNEQFF
TRBV6-5	-	TRBJ1-6	-	TGTGCCAGCAGTCCTGGGGGTTCACCCCTCCACTTT	CASSPGGSPLHF
TRBV28	-	TRBJ2-1	-	TGTGCCAGCATTGGGGGGCAGGTTGCAAACAATGAGCAGTTCTTC	CASIGGQVANNEQFF
TRBV6-5	-	TRBJ2-5	-	TGTGCCAGCAGCCACCCCCAAGAGACCCAGTACTTC	CASSHPQETQYF
TRBV9	-	TRBJ1-4	-	TGTGCCAGCAGCCCTCAAAGGGAGGGTGAAAAACTGTTTTTT	CASSPQREGEKLFF
TRBV7-9	-	TRBJ2-1	TRBD2	TGTGCCAGCAGCCTTAGCGGGAGAAATAACAATGAGCAGTTCTTC	CASSLSGRNNNEQFF
TRBV11-2	-	TRBJ2-1	-	TGTGCCAGCAGCTTAGACGGAACGAATCCCTACAATGAGCAGTTCTTC	CASSLDGTNPYNEQFF
TRBV9	once	TRBJ2-3	-	TGTGCCAGCAGCCCATCCCTGGATACGCAGTATTTT	CASSPSLDTQYF
TRBV7-9	-	TRBJ1-1	-	TGTGCCAGCAGGGCCACGTTGGGCACTGAAGCTTTCTTT	CASRATLGTEAFF
TRBV5-6	-	TRBJ2-5	TRBD1	TGTGCCAGCAGCACTATTCGACAGGGCTGGCAGACCCAGTACTTC	CASSTIRQGWQTQYF
TRBV5-1	few	TRBJ1-1	-	TGCGCCAGCAGCTTGGGTCTACATAACACTGAAGCTTTCTTT	CASSLGLHNTEAFF
TRBV28	-	TRBJ2-6	-	TGTGCCAGCAGTTTTCTTAACTCCGGGGCCAACGTCCTGACTTTC	CASSFLNSGANVLTF
TRBV10-3	-	TRBJ2-1	TRBD2	TGTGCCATCGCGGGACTAGATATGGATGAGCAGTTCTTC	CAIAGLDMDEQFF
TRBV5-1	-	TRBJ2-3	TRBD2	TGCGCCAGCAGCTTGGGACTAGCGGGCGCAGATACGCAGTATTTT	CASSLGLAGADTQYF
TRBV9	-	TRBJ2-1	TRBD2	TGTGCCAGCAGCCGGACTAGCGGCTACAATGAGCAGTTCTTC	CASSRTSGYNEQFF
TRBV15	-	TRBJ2-7	TRBD1	TGTGCCCCCCGGGACAGGGGGCACTACGAGCAGTACTTC	CAPRDRGHYEQYF
TRBV29-1	-	TRBJ2-7	TRBD2	TGCAGCGGCGGGGGACTAGCGTCACACGAGCAGTACTTC	CSGGGLASHEQYF
TRBV5-6	-	TRBJ1-2	TRBD1	TGTGCCAGCAGGCGACCGGGACAGGGGTATGGCTACACCTTC	CASRRPGQGYGYTF
TRBV2	-	TRBJ2-1	TRBD1	TGTGCCAGCAGTGTCGGACAGGGGGGTGAGCAGTTCTTC	CASSVGQGGEQFF
TRBV14	few	TRBJ1-1	-	TGTGCCAGCAGCCAAGGGGGTTTGGCTTTCTTT	CASSQGGLAFF
TRBV28	few	TRBJ1-1	-	TGTGCCAGCATCTTGGGGGCGGACGCTTTCTTT	CASILGADAFF
TRBV5-4	-	TRBJ2-2	TRBD2	TGTGCCAGCAGCTTGGCCTGGCTAGCGGGGAACACCGGGGAGCTGTTTTTT	CASSLAWLAGNTGELFF
TRBV27	-	TRBJ2-5	TRBD2	TGTGCCAGCAGTTTATTAGCGGGAGATTCTATTAAGACCCAGTACTTC	CASSLLAGDSIKTQYF
TRBV20-1	-	TRBJ2-3	-	TGCAGTGCTAGCAGGGTAGATACGCAGTATTTT	CSASRVDTQYF
TRBV19	-	TRBJ1-4	TRBD1	TGTGCCAGTACAGACAGGGTCGAAAAACTGTTTTTT	CASTDRVEKLFF
TRBV11-2	-	TRBJ2-3	TRBD1	TGTGCCAGCAGCATGGGACAGGCCCCGTCAGATACGCAGTATTTT	CASSMGQAPSDTQYF
TRBV11-2	-	TRBJ1-2	-	TGTGCCAGCAGCCCCCAGGGATTCTATGGCTACACCTTC	CASSPQGFYGYTF
TRBV2	-	TRBJ1-2	-	TGTGCCAGACAGGGTAACTATGGCTACACCTTC	CARQGNYGYTF